This TCR beta chain was recorded in a study of human T cells and chemical hapten exposure. Stated time point: healthy volunteer bleed at 6 weeks. Before extraction, the whole blood was not fractionated, and total RNA was taken from it. The V and J ends lost 1 base and 4 bases respectively, with 5 bases between them. The CDR3 is 12 residues long. The germline CDR1 and CDR2 sequences are KGHSH and LQKENI. In TCRdb, the RACE reads were re-called with MiXCR into one record per CDR3 protein. The table shows 35,000 to 55,000 distinct CDR3 sequences, with 3% to 4% occurring only once. This clonotype was detected ten times or more.

The sequencing sample was made of whole blood. This chain uses TRBV18 with TRBJ2-7; D unresolved. This receptor was identified in a human donor in good health. Some clones in this sample may be carry-over from other donors' samples. CDR3 nucleotide sequence: TGTGCCAGCTCACCACAAGAATACGAGCAGTACTTC. Its protein is CASSPQEYEQYF. Full variable domain (missing parts from reference TRBV18 and TRBJ2-7): NAGVMQNPRHLVRRRGQEARLRCSPMKGHSHVYWYRQLPEEGLKFMVYLQKENIIDESGMPKERFSAEFPKEGPSILRIQQVVRGDSAAYFCASSPQEYEQYFGPGTRLTVT.